The 10 T cell receptor beta chains presented below share a single source sample, sequenced in a study of T cells in Graves' hyperthyroidism and ophthalmopathy. Using RNA transcripts as the source, TCR beta CDR3 regions were amplified. The primer set for the first-round RT-PCR of the TCR CDR3 was HTBI. TCRdb re-called the multiplex PCR reads through MiXCR, storing one row per CDR3 protein. The repertoire consists of under 350,000 distinct CDR3 sequences, with 13% occurring once and the leading ten covering roughly 8%. Sequencing was performed on blood. All receptors derive from a woman in her thirties with Graves' hyperthyroidism that later progressed to Graves' ophthalmopathy.

Concerning this clonotype itself: A much larger clone sits a single nucleotide away, making a read error possible. The chain carries TRBV6-5 and TRBJ2-1, with 9 nucleotides matching TRBD2. Germline V CDR1 and CDR2: MNHEY, SVGAGI. The CDR3 has 18 residues. V lost 2 bases, J lost 2 bases, and 10 bases stayed unmatched. The CDR3: CASSYPGGREDTYNEQFF. DNA for the CDR3: TGTGCCAGCAGTTACCCTGGCGGGAGGGAGGACACCTACAATGAGCAGTTCTTC.

This clonotype was detected ten times or more. CDR3 in DNA: TGCGCCAGCAGCCAAGACGCCAGTTCAATCTCCTACGAGCAGTACTTC. Its translation is CASSQDASSISYEQYF. V usage is TRBV4-3 and J usage is TRBJ2-7; no reliable D call. This CDR3 spans 16 amino acids. Per the germline V gene, CDR1 is LGHNA and CDR2 is YSLEER. Trimming stripped 0 bases from V and 0 bases from J, with 12 bases between.

This chain connects TRBV4-3 to TRBJ2-1; D gene ambiguous. The germline gives CDR1 LGHNA, CDR2 YSLEER. V dropped 3 bases and J dropped 0 bases, with 9 bases sitting between them. CDR3 length: 15 residues. CDR3 sequence: CASSQDGNSYNEQFF. The CDR3 bases are TGCGCCAGCAGCCAGGACGGAAACTCCTACAATGAGCAGTTCTTC.

At least ten counts were recorded for this clonotype. The chain carries TRBV28 and TRBJ2-1; 13 bases agree with TRBD2. V lost 5 bases and J lost 7; bases outside the gene matches: 5. Germline CDR1 and CDR2: MDHEN and SYDVKM. CDR3 length: 15 amino acids. CDR3 protein: CASSRTSGSDNEQFF. The DNA of the CDR3 is TGTGCCAGCAGTCGGACTAGCGGGAGCGATAATGAGCAGTTCTTC.

The chain uses TRBV5-4 and TRBJ2-7; 12 bases match TRBD2. J was trimmed by 0 bases and V by 0 bases; bases with no gene match: 10. Germline lookup yields CDR1 SGHNT and CDR2 YYREEE (reference sequence). The CDR3 sequence is 19 residues long. CDR3 loop: CASSLVTGTSGFPSYEQYF. For the CDR3, the DNA is TGTGCCAGCAGCTTGGTGACCGGGACTAGCGGGTTCCCCTCCTACGAGCAGTACTTC. The complete variable domain, with remaining parts taken from reference TRBV5-4 and TRBJ2-7, reads ETGVTQSPTHLIKTRGQQVTLRCSSQSGHNTVSWYQQALGQGPQFIFQYYREEENGRGNFPPRFSGLQFPNYSSELNVNALELDDSALYLCASSLVTGTSGFPSYEQYFGPGTRLTVT.

This clonotype was counted at least ten times. The CDR3 region is CASSLRGVQETQYF. DNA for the CDR3: TGTGCCAGCAGCTTACGGGGGGTCCAAGAGACCCAGTACTTC. The rearrangement uses TRBV7-9 and TRBJ2-5; 7 nucleotides match TRBD2. V lost 2 bases and J lost 1; bases outside the gene matches: 1. The CDR3 contains 14 residues. CDR1 is SEHNR, CDR2 FQNEAQ, per germline (reference sequence).

The sample holds many counts of this clonotype. The rearrangement uses TRBV27 and TRBJ2-7; TRBD2 might be the D (6 bases). This CDR3 contains 13 residues. V gave up 5 bases and J gave up 3 bases, with 11 bases separating them. Germline CDR1 MNHEY, CDR2 SMNVEV (reference sequence). CDR3 in amino acids: CASSPRGLYEQYF. CDR3 in DNA: TGTGCCAGCAGTCCACGGGGACTCTACGAGCAGTACTTC.

This clonotype has a count of ten or more. The V and J genes are TRBV27 and TRBJ2-7; 12 bases fit TRBD1. The CDR3 loop spans 14 amino acids. Germline-derived CDR1 and CDR2 are MNHEY and SMNVEV (reference sequence). V trimming: 5 bases; J trimming: 5 bases; junction bases outside the gene matches: 4. Here the CDR3 reads CASSIGTGGDEQYF. CDR3 nucleotide sequence: TGTGCCAGCAGTATAGGGACAGGGGGCGACGAGCAGTACTTC.

This chain links TRBV24-1 with TRBJ1-4; 7 bases align to TRBD1. V dropped 2 bases and J dropped 4; count of bases not matched to a gene: 3. Germline V gene sequence: CDR1 KGHDR, CDR2 SFDVKD. The CDR3 totals 15 residues. CDR3 sequence (DNA): TGTGCCACCAGTGATTCACAGGGGAATAATGAAAAACTGTTTTTT. It codes for CATSDSQGNNEKLFF.

This clonotype was detected ten times or more. The chain carries TRBV12-3 or TRBV12-4 and TRBJ2-1, with TRBD2 matching 7 bases. V was clipped by 7 bases and J by 0 bases; unmatched bases: 9. The CDR3 covers 16 residues. CDR3 protein: CASTGLADSSYNEQFF. CDR3 DNA sequence: TGTGCCAGCACCGGTCTAGCGGATAGCTCCTACAATGAGCAGTTCTTC.